These T cell receptor beta chains were read from a single sample in a study of T cells in Graves' hyperthyroidism and ophthalmopathy. Using its own MiXCR run on the multiplex PCR reads, TCRdb lists one record per CDR3 protein. The sample consists of some 740,000 distinct CDR3 sequences, less than 15% of them appearing once. Sequenced material: blood. Receptors were obtained from a woman under 30 with Graves' hyperthyroidism. Each CDR3 is given with its conserved first and last residue. D genes are given only for firm matches. Not all rows give a size; the values are once, few, many and, for expanded clones, a class.

D	size	V	J	CDR3	DNA
TRBD1	NA	TRBV4-2	TRBJ2-7	CASSVVTQGAGYEQYF	TGTGCCAGCAGCGTCGTTACTCAGGGGGCAGGTTACGAGCAGTACTTC
NA	many	TRBV7-2	TRBJ1-1	CASSLAQGLRTEAFF	TGTGCCAGCAGCTTAGCCCAGGGTTTACGCACTGAAGCTTTCTTT
TRBD2	few	TRBV20-1	TRBJ2-1	CSAPGLAGNNEQFF	TGCAGTGCCCCCGGACTAGCGGGAAACAATGAGCAGTTCTTC
NA	many	TRBV20-1	TRBJ1-1	CSAPTGNTEAFF	TGCAGTGCCCCGACAGGGAACACTGAAGCTTTCTTT
NA	NA	TRBV4-1	TRBJ2-7	CASSPSSLKTRYEQYF	TGCGCCAGCAGCCCGTCATCCCTAAAGACTCGGTACGAGCAGTACTTC
NA	many	TRBV13	TRBJ2-7	CASSSRTRHEQYF	TGTGCCAGCAGCTCCAGGACGCGGCACGAGCAGTACTTC
NA	NA	TRBV14	TRBJ1-2	CASSQDNIGRGGGYTF	TGTGCCAGCAGCCAGGACAACATAGGAAGAGGCGGGGGCTACACCTTC
NA	NA	TRBV11-2	TRBJ1-1	CASSYLGDHTEAFF	TGTGCCAGCAGTTATCTGGGGGATCACACTGAAGCTTTCTTT
NA	many	TRBV7-2	TRBJ1-2	CASSSGLNYGYTF	TGTGCCAGCAGCTCTGGACTGAACTATGGCTACACCTTC
NA	many	TRBV20-1	TRBJ1-3	CSASEEQGTGNTIYF	TGCAGTGCTAGCGAAGAGCAGGGGACTGGAAACACCATATATTTT
TRBD2	few	TRBV5-1	TRBJ2-2	CASSWTSAGGELFF	TGCGCCAGCAGCTGGACTAGCGCTGGCGGGGAGCTGTTTTTT
NA	once	TRBV5-1	TRBJ1-2	CASSLRLGRSSYGYTF	TGCGCCAGCAGCTTGAGGTTAGGTCGGAGTTCCTATGGCTACACCTTC
NA	many	TRBV11-2	TRBJ2-1	CASSLRTITHNEQFF	TGTGCCAGCAGCCTCCGGACCATTACCCACAATGAGCAGTTCTTC
NA	few	TRBV7-9	TRBJ2-3	CASSFSTRGSAAQYF	TGTGCCAGCAGCTTTTCGACTAGGGGGAGTGCGGCGCAGTATTTT
NA	many	TRBV12-3/TRBV12-4	TRBJ1-6	CASSLEVRNSPLHF	TGTGCCAGCAGTTTAGAAGTAAGAAATTCACCCCTCCACTTT
NA	few	TRBV25-1	TRBJ1-2	CASSESRKMHYGYTF	TGTGCCAGCAGTGAATCCCGGAAGATGCACTATGGCTACACCTTC